Presented here are 27 T cell receptor beta chains from one specimen sequenced in a study of control samples from healthy donors and cancer patients (dated by TCRdb to about 2020). Libraries were built with the immunoSEQ multiplex PCR assay. TCRdb retrieved this table from immuneACCESS and kept in-frame rearrangements only. Not all clones are present; in checked studies, unresolved V genes account for under half, and no reason is known for the remainder. The table for this sample lists around 110,000 clones; approximately 90% of them were counted only once. The ten largest make up 1.1% of the sample. Sequencing used PBMCs. These receptors were taken from a woman in her forties or fifties with colorectal cancer.

The chain combines TRBV19 with TRBJ1-1, with 8 bases that match TRBD1. The CDR3 extends over 14 amino acids. The V gene's germline CDR1 is LNHDA and CDR2 SQIVND (reference sequence). V shed 9 bases and J 1 base; nucleotides not matched to a gene: 7. Here the CDR3 reads CASRTGGSNTEAFF. The CDR3 nucleotides read TGTGCCAGCCGTACAGGGGGGTCGAACACTGAAGCTTTCTTT. Full variable domain (outside the CDR3, taken from reference TRBV19 and TRBJ1-1): DGGITQSPKYLFRKEGQNVTLSCEQNLNHDAMYWYRQDPGQGLRLIYYSQIVNDFQKGDIAEGYSVSREKKESFPLTVTSAQKNPTAFYLCASRTGGSNTEAFFGQGTRLTVV.

The chain joins TRBV27 to TRBJ2-7; 7 bases map to TRBD2. J was trimmed by 4 bases and V by 2 bases; bases with no gene match: 8. The germline gives CDR1 MNHEY, CDR2 SMNVEV (reference sequence). This CDR3 spans 15 amino acids. The CDR3 DNA reads as TGTGCCAGCAGTTTAATTCCTAGCGGAATTTACGAGCAGTACTTC. Encoded protein: CASSLIPSGIYEQYF.

The rearrangement joins TRBV6-6 to TRBJ1-1; D is ambiguous. V dropped 2 bases and J dropped 1 base, with 5 bases sitting between them. CDR1 is MNHNY, CDR2 SVGAGI, per germline (reference sequence). The CDR3 is 13 amino acids. CDR3 loop: CASSYSKNTEAFF. In DNA, the CDR3 is TGTGCCAGCAGTTACAGTAAGAACACTGAAGCTTTCTTT.

The chain has TRBV19 and TRBJ1-1; maybe TRBD1 (6 bases). This CDR3 has 13 amino acids. Germline V lookup: CDR1 LNHDA, CDR2 SQIVND (reference sequence). V was shortened by 4 bases and J by 5 bases, with 11 bases between the two germline ends. CDR3 DNA: TGTGCCAGTAGTACAACACAGGGAACTGAAGCTTTCTTT. Amino acid sequence: CASSTTQGTEAFF.

This clone was detected once. The CDR3 loop reads CASSSFASYEQYF. For the CDR3, the DNA is TGTGCCAGCAGCTCGTTTGCCTCCTACGAGCAGTACTTC. V usage is TRBV7-8 and J usage is TRBJ2-7; D unclear. The V gene lost 4 bases and the J gene lost 0 bases, with 7 bases spanning the gap. CDR1 and CDR2 from the germline V gene are SGHVS and FQNEAQ. CDR3 length: 13 amino acids.

V gene TRBV28 combines with J gene TRBJ2-7; D is unclear. CDR1 is MDHEN and CDR2 is SYDVKM in the germline V gene. V was clipped by 6 bases and J by 2 bases, with 11 bases between them. The length of the CDR3 is 13 residues. CDR3 amino acids: CASSLDVPYEQYF. In nucleotides, the CDR3 is TGTGCCAGCAGCCTGGACGTACCCTACGAGCAGTACTTC.

V is TRBV28 and J is TRBJ1-2; tentative D call: TRBD1 (5 bases). V was cut by 7 bases and J by 5 bases, with 11 bases left in between. The CDR3 extends over 12 amino acids. Germline loops: CDR1 MDHEN, CDR2 SYDVKM. The CDR3 DNA follows: TGTGCCAGCAACGACAGCGAGTATGGCTACACCTTC. Encoded protein: CASNDSEYGYTF.

The rearrangement links TRBV7-8 to TRBJ1-2; TRBD1 agrees at 7 bases. With V trimmed by 3 bases and J by 6 bases, 10 bases remained unmatched. Per germline, CDR1 SGHVS and CDR2 FQNEAQ. The CDR3 length is 15 residues. CDR3 nucleotides: TGTGCCAGCAGCTTTTCCACCGAGGGGGCAGATGGCTACACCTTC. Its protein is CASSFSTEGADGYTF.

J is TRBJ1-4 and V is TRBV3-1 (or the pseudogene TRBV3-2); possibly TRBD1 for D (6 bases). V shed 5 bases and J shed 5 bases, with 15 bases lying between them. Looked up from germline, CDR1 is LGHDT and CDR2 is YNNKEL (reference sequence). This CDR3 region has 15 residues. The CDR3 region is CASSSIQGSNEKLFF. The CDR3, as DNA: TGTGCCAGCAGCAGTATACAGGGATCCAATGAAAAACTGTTTTTT.

The chain couples TRBV6-1 to TRBJ2-1, with TRBD2 identical over 8 bases. After removal of 3 bases from V and 4 bases from J, the junction contained 5 bases not matched to a gene. Per the germline V gene, CDR1 is MNHNS and CDR2 is SASEGT. The CDR3 contains 15 residues. This chain's CDR3 is CASSDPAGAYNEQFF. The CDR3 DNA is TGTGCCAGCAGTGACCCAGCGGGAGCTTACAATGAGCAGTTCTTC.

This chain links TRBV14 with TRBJ2-6, with D perhaps assigned TRBD1 or TRBD2 (5 bases each). The CDR3 length is 16 residues. Germline V gene lookup returns CDR1 SGHDN and CDR2 FVKESK. V shed 5 bases and J shed 2 bases, with 13 bases lying between them. As DNA, the CDR3 is TGTGCCAGCAGCACCGAAATGGGGGCTGGGGCCAACGTCCTGACTTTC. This codes for CASSTEMGAGANVLTF. Supplemented by reference TRBV14 and TRBJ2-6, the full variable domain reads EAGVTQFPSHSVIEKGQTVTLRCDPISGHDNLYWYRRVMGKEIKFLLHFVKESKQDESGMPNNRFLAERTGGTYSTLKVQPAELEDSGVYFCASSTEMGAGANVLTFGAGSRLTVL.

The chain carries TRBV5-3 and TRBJ2-3, with D perhaps matching TRBD2 (5 bases). TRBV5-3 belongs to the ORF category, with a function that is uncertain. The length of the CDR3 is 14 residues. V was cut by 4 bases and J by 5 bases, with 14 bases left in between. Here the CDR3 reads CARSITRGQDTQYF. CDR3 coding DNA: TGTGCCAGAAGCATCACTAGAGGGCAAGATACGCAGTATTTT.

J is TRBJ2-6 and V is TRBV30; 8 nucleotides match TRBD1. CDR3 size: 17 residues. V lost 3 bases, J lost 1 base, and 8 bases stayed unmatched. The germline V gene has CDR1 GTSNPN and CDR2 SVGIG (reference sequence). CDR3 nucleotide sequence: TGTGCCTGGAGCGTGGGCAGGGGGCTTTCTGGGGCCAACGTCCTGACTTTC. Its translation is CAWSVGRGLSGANVLTF.

V is TRBV20-1 and J is TRBJ2-7; D gene ambiguous. Germline-derived CDR1 and CDR2 are DFQATT and SNEGSKA (reference sequence). This CDR3 contains 11 residues. V was shortened by 4 bases and J by 5 bases, with 9 bases between the two germline ends. Here the CDR3 reads CSATIGHEQYF. In nucleotides, the CDR3 is TGCAGTGCTACTATTGGACACGAGCAGTACTTC.

The chain links TRBV3-1 (or the pseudogene TRBV3-2) to TRBJ1-3, with D hard to call. The CDR3 sequence is 14 residues long. Germline V gene data show CDR1 as LGHDT and CDR2 as YNNKEL (reference sequence). Trimming pared 3 bases from V and 0 bases from J, leaving 6 bases between. DNA of the CDR3: TGTGCCAGCAGCCAGGACTTCTCTGGAAACACCATATATTTT. It yields the protein CASSQDFSGNTIYF.

The V call is TRBV7-3, the J call TRBJ1-1, with D tentatively TRBD1 (5 bases). V dropped 1 base and J dropped 3 bases, with 12 bases sitting between them. This CDR3 has 15 residues. CDR1 SGHTA and CDR2 FQGTGA come from the germline V gene. The CDR3 loop reads CASSLSPGTDTEAFF. The CDR3 nucleotides read TGTGCCAGCAGCTTAAGCCCCGGGACGGACACTGAAGCTTTCTTT.

V gene TRBV19 combines with J gene TRBJ2-5, with D tentatively TRBD1 or TRBD2 (5 bases each). This CDR3 comprises 13 residues. Germline V CDR1 and CDR2: LNHDA, SQIVND (reference sequence). The V gene lost 5 bases and the J gene lost 7 bases, with 14 bases spanning the gap. The CDR3 DNA sequence: TGTGCCAGTAGTCAGGATGGGGGTGGGACCCAGTACTTC. Its protein product is CASSQDGGGTQYF.

The chain has TRBV6-5 and TRBJ2-7; 11 bases match TRBD1. Per the germline V gene, CDR1 is MNHEY and CDR2 is SVGAGI. This CDR3 is built from 15 residues. V shed 6 bases and J 2 bases; nucleotides not matched to a gene: 6. In DNA, the CDR3 is TGTGCCAGCAGGGGGCCGGGACAGGGGGCCTACGAGCAGTACTTC. Translating gives CASRGPGQGAYEQYF.

V usage is TRBV2 and J usage is TRBJ2-3; possibly TRBD1 or TRBD2 for D (7 bases each). Trimming removed 8 bases from V and 8 bases from J, with 11 bases in between. Germline CDR1 and CDR2: SNHLY and FYNNEI. This CDR3 is 11 amino acids long. The CDR3 here is CASSRGGTQYF. As DNA, the CDR3 is TGTGCCAGCTCCAGGGGGGGTACGCAGTATTTT.

V is TRBV7-9 and J is TRBJ1-2; a possible D gene is TRBD1 (6 bases). Germline loops: CDR1 SEHNR, CDR2 FQNEAQ (reference sequence). Trimming took 4 bases from V and 4 from J, leaving 16 bases between them. The CDR3 has 15 amino acids. The CDR3 sequence is CASSSLGGRAYGYTF. DNA for the CDR3: TGTGCCAGCAGCTCCCTAGGGGGTCGGGCCTATGGCTACACCTTC.

The chain links TRBV12-3 or TRBV12-4 to TRBJ1-2; D is ambiguous. Trimming left V 3 bases short and J 6 bases short, with 11 bases between. The CDR3 is 13 amino acids. This CDR3 is CASSFSRDHGYTF. For the CDR3, the DNA is TGTGCCAGCAGTTTTTCTAGGGATCATGGCTACACCTTC.

The rearrangement joins TRBV6-1 to TRBJ2-5; D remains unclear. The CDR3 covers 14 residues. Deletions cut 2 bases from V and 1 base from J, with 8 bases between. Germline values: CDR1 MNHNS, CDR2 SASEGT. CDR3 nucleotides: TGTGCCAGCAGTGAATTCGGCGGCCAAGAGACCCAGTACTTC. Protein product: CASSEFGGQETQYF.

V is TRBV7-3 and J is TRBJ2-7; TRBD1 matches at 10 bases. Germline V lookup: CDR1 SGHTA, CDR2 FQGTGA. The CDR3 loop spans 15 amino acids. Losses at the gene ends were 1 base for V and 4 bases for J; bases not matched to a gene: 4. This chain's CDR3 is CASSLIRDRGYEQYF. The CDR3 DNA reads TGTGCCAGCAGCTTAATCCGGGACAGGGGATACGAGCAGTACTTC.

The V and J genes are TRBV7-8 and TRBJ2-7; D is uncertain. Deletions cut 0 bases from V and 4 bases from J, with 4 bases between. This CDR3 has 12 amino acids. The germline gives CDR1 SGHVS, CDR2 FQNEAQ. CDR3 bases: TGTGCCAGCAGCTTAGCGACGTACGAGCAGTACTTC. This codes for CASSLATYEQYF.

The genes are TRBV9 and TRBJ1-2, with a tentative D call TRBD1 (6 bases). The V and J ends lost 7 bases and 4 bases respectively, with 11 bases between them. The CDR3 totals 12 residues. Germline V gene lookup returns CDR1 SGDLS and CDR2 YYNGEE. CDR3 nucleotides: TGTGCCAGCGCCGGGACACGCTATGGCTACACCTTC. It encodes CASAGTRYGYTF.

The V call is TRBV5-1, the J call TRBJ2-4, with D unclear. The CDR3 has 13 amino acids. Germline CDR1 is SGHRS and CDR2 is YFSETQ. V lost 3 bases and J lost 0, with 4 bases in between. This CDR3 reads CASSSQAKNIQYF. The CDR3 region has the DNA TGCGCCAGCAGCTCTCAAGCCAAAAACATTCAGTACTTC.

The V and J genes are TRBV28 and TRBJ1-2; the D is unclear. CDR3 length: 15 amino acids. Per germline, CDR1 MDHEN and CDR2 SYDVKM. V was clipped by 6 bases and J by 6 bases, with 20 bases between them. CDR3: CASRPYLVLGNGYTF. In nucleotides, the CDR3 is TGTGCCAGCAGACCCTATCTTGTCCTGGGTAATGGCTACACCTTC.